These 27 T cell receptor beta chains share one sample of origin, sequenced in a study of T cell responses to AZD1222 COVID-19 vaccine. Assay: immunoSEQ multiplex PCR; the TCRdb copy retains only in-frame clones and omits some. The data contain about 120,000 clones, 80% to 90% of them singletons. The source material was peripheral blood, sampled on day 0 of AZD1222 vaccination. The receptors were gathered from an adult in good health.

The count of this clone is one. The J gene is TRBJ1-1, the V gene TRBV2, with TRBD1 as a possible D gene (5 bases). The CDR3 is made up of 14 amino acids. Germline V gives CDR1 SNHLY, CDR2 FYNNEI. V dropped 11 bases and J dropped 1 base, with 17 bases sitting between them. The CDR3 loop is CALVRGGGNTEAFF. CDR3 nucleotides: TGTGCCCTCGTCCGGGGGGGAGGGAACACTGAAGCTTTCTTT. The full variable domain, in which reference TRBV2 and TRBJ1-1 provide the parts outside the CDR3, is EPEVTQTPSHQVTQMGQEVILRCVPISNHLYFYWYRQILGQKVEFLVSFYNNEISEKSEIFDDQFSVERPDGSNFTLKIRSTKLEDSAMYFCALVRGGGNTEAFFGQGTRLTVV.

J is TRBJ1-5 and V is TRBV5-1; D might be TRBD1 (6 bases). V lost 4 bases, J lost 3 bases, and 11 bases lay in between. There are 14 residues in the CDR3. CDR1 is SGHRS and CDR2 is YFSETQ in the germline V gene. CDR3 residues: CASSLDSNNQPQHF. Written as DNA, the CDR3 is TGCGCCAGCAGCCTGGACAGCAACAATCAGCCCCAGCATTTT.

The chain is built from TRBV6-5 and TRBJ2-1, with 8 bases matching TRBD2. CDR1 is MNHEY, CDR2 SVGAGI, per germline. The CDR3 runs to 15 residues. J was trimmed by 4 bases and V by 7 bases; bases with no gene match: 9. CDR3: CASTHHAGGYNEQFF. The DNA of the CDR3 is TGTGCCAGCACCCACCACGCGGGGGGATACAATGAGCAGTTCTTC.

The chain combines TRBV28 with TRBJ2-7; TRBD2 agrees at 10 bases. Trimming at V came to 3 bases and at J to 0 bases, leaving 17 bases not matched to a gene. Per the germline V gene, CDR1 is MDHEN and CDR2 is SYDVKM. The CDR3 extends over 20 amino acids. CDR3 sequence reads: CASSFSGVFSSGSPSYEQYF. Here the CDR3 DNA reads TGTGCCAGCAGTTTCTCAGGGGTTTTCTCTAGCGGGAGCCCCTCCTACGAGCAGTACTTC.

V is TRBV4-2 and J is TRBJ2-7; the D gene is possibly TRBD2 (5 bases). Germline CDR1 is LGHNA and CDR2 is YNFKEQ. The CDR3 is 14 amino acids. V lost 0 bases and J lost 1, with 7 bases in between. The CDR3 sequence is CASSQEEVSYEQYF. CDR3 DNA: TGTGCCAGCAGCCAAGAGGAGGTATCCTACGAGCAGTACTTC.

CDR3 region: CASSVVAGGLAQPQHF. The CDR3 DNA sequence: TGTGCCAGCAGCGTAGTGGCAGGGGGCTTGGCTCAGCCCCAGCATTTT. This sequence joins TRBV9 and TRBJ1-5, with TRBD1 matching over 8 bases. The ends lost 0 bases at V and 6 bases at J; junction bases unmatched: 8. The CDR3 runs 16 residues. The germline CDR1 and CDR2 sequences are SGDLS and YYNGEE.

The chain has TRBV2 and TRBJ1-1, with 8 bases lining up with TRBD1. This CDR3 comprises 13 residues. Germline CDR1 and CDR2: SNHLY and FYNNEI. V shed 8 bases and J 7 bases; nucleotides not matched to a gene: 9. CDR3: CASARQGMVEAFF. The CDR3 DNA is TGTGCCAGCGCTCGACAGGGGATGGTTGAAGCTTTCTTT.

The chain uses TRBV2 and TRBJ1-1; 10 bases are a match to TRBD1. Germline CDR1 and CDR2: SNHLY and FYNNEI. Unmatched junction bases numbered 9, after V lost 7 bases and J lost 1 base. CDR3 size: 16 residues. CDR3 sequence: CASTERTGGKNTEAFF. The DNA for the CDR3 is TGTGCCAGCACCGAGAGGACAGGGGGTAAGAACACTGAAGCTTTCTTT. Complete variable domain (other parts from reference TRBV2 and TRBJ1-1): EPEVTQTPSHQVTQMGQEVILRCVPISNHLYFYWYRQILGQKVEFLVSFYNNEISEKSEIFDDQFSVERPDGSNFTLKIRSTKLEDSAMYFCASTERTGGKNTEAFFGQGTRLTVV.

The genes are TRBV6-5 and TRBJ2-7; D is unclear. Trimming took 6 bases from V and 3 from J, leaving 9 bases between them. Germline CDR1 is MNHEY and CDR2 is SVGAGI. CDR3 size: 12 residues. CDR3 sequence: CASRADLYEQYF. The CDR3 DNA reads TGTGCCAGCAGAGCAGACCTCTACGAGCAGTACTTC.

The V and J genes are TRBV27 and TRBJ1-2; a weak D match, TRBD1 (6 bases). The CDR3 has 13 residues. The V gene's germline CDR1 is MNHEY and CDR2 SMNVEV (reference sequence). The V end lost 6 bases, the J end lost 6 bases, and 14 bases lay between the germline ends. CDR3 amino acids: CASSLNRVDGYTF. CDR3 coding DNA: TGTGCCAGCAGCCTTAACAGGGTGGATGGCTACACCTTC.

The V gene is TRBV11-2, the J gene TRBJ1-1, with a tentative D call TRBD1 (6 bases). From germline, CDR1 is SGHAT and CDR2 FQNNGV. The length of the CDR3 is 16 residues. Trimming removed 0 bases from V and 3 bases from J, with 14 bases in between. The CDR3 region has the DNA TGTGCCAGCAGCTTAGACGCACGGGGGGCGGACACTGAAGCTTTCTTT. Its translation: CASSLDARGADTEAFF.

The chain couples TRBV28 to TRBJ1-2; D is possibly TRBD1 (6 bases). The V gene lost 3 bases and the J gene lost 4 bases, with 12 bases spanning the gap. Germline CDR1 reads MDHEN; CDR2 reads SYDVKM. This CDR3 has 14 residues. The CDR3 loop reads CASSLNGTPYGYTF. For the CDR3, the DNA is TGTGCCAGCAGTTTGAACGGGACACCCTATGGCTACACCTTC.

The V and J genes are TRBV2 and TRBJ1-5; weak D call: TRBD1 (5 bases). Germline CDR1 SNHLY, CDR2 FYNNEI. The CDR3 totals 15 residues. The V and J ends lost 8 bases and 4 bases respectively, with 18 bases between them. CDR3 nucleotides: TGTGCCAGCTGGGAGGGACTTTCCGAAAATCAGCCCCAGCATTTT. It yields the protein CASWEGLSENQPQHF.

This rearrangement joins TRBV7-9 to TRBJ2-3; D remains unclear. This CDR3 region has 12 residues. Germline CDR1 and CDR2: SEHNR and FQNEAQ (reference sequence). Deletions cut 2 bases from V and 3 bases from J, with 3 bases between. In nucleotides, the CDR3 is TGTGCCAGCAGCTTAAGTACAGATACGCAGTATTTT. Residues: CASSLSTDTQYF.

This sequence joins TRBV29-1 and TRBJ2-3; the match to TRBD2 covers 8 bases. CDR3 length equals 13 residues. Trimming took 4 bases from V and 3 from J; bases not matched to a gene: 3. The germline V gene encodes CDR1 SQVTM and CDR2 ANQGSEA. CDR3 bases: TGCAGCGTTGTAACTAGCGGAACAGATACGCAGTATTTT. Protein product: CSVVTSGTDTQYF.

This clone was observed once. The chain couples TRBV6-6 to TRBJ1-5, with D tentatively TRBD1 (5 bases). In germline, CDR1 is MNHNY, CDR2 SVGAGI (reference sequence). CDR3 length: 16 residues. The V and J ends lost 5 bases and 9 bases respectively, with 23 bases between them. Here the CDR3 reads CASSPLGGNRLMPQHF. The CDR3 DNA is TGTGCCAGCAGTCCATTGGGGGGGAACCGCTTGATGCCCCAGCATTTT.

V and J are TRBV28 and TRBJ1-2; D gene ambiguous. CDR3 length equals 14 residues. Per the germline V gene, CDR1 is MDHEN and CDR2 is SYDVKM. With 3 bases removed from V and 4 bases from J, the gap between germline ends came to 12 bases. CDR3: CASSLGGDFYGYTF. CDR3 in DNA: TGTGCCAGCAGTTTGGGCGGAGACTTCTATGGCTACACCTTC.

This chain links TRBV7-2 with TRBJ2-3, with no clear D. Germline CDR1 is SGHTA and CDR2 is FQGNSA. The V gene lost 2 bases and the J gene lost 8 bases, with 8 bases spanning the gap. The length of the CDR3 is 12 residues. The CDR3 DNA reads TGTGCCAGCAGCTTAAGGTCCGGTACGCAGTATTTT. Protein sequence: CASSLRSGTQYF.

The CDR3 region has the DNA TGTGCCAGCAGTAACGGGGCGAGCTCCTACAATGAGCAGTTCTTC. It codes for CASSNGASSYNEQFF. The genes are TRBV2 and TRBJ2-1; the D gene could be TRBD1 or TRBD2 (5 bases each). CDR3 size: 15 residues. The V and J ends lost 5 bases and 0 bases respectively, with 11 bases between them. In germline, CDR1 is SNHLY, CDR2 FYNNEI.

The chain has TRBV5-1 and TRBJ2-5; D ambiguous. The germline V gene has CDR1 SGHRS and CDR2 YFSETQ. The CDR3 is 14 amino acids. The V end lost 1 base, the J end lost 1 base, and 8 bases lay between the germline ends. The CDR3 DNA reads TGCGCCAGCAGCTTGTTTGCGGCCCAAGAGACCCAGTACTTC. This translates into CASSLFAAQETQYF.

CDR3 residues: CASSLPGTNTEAFF. CDR3 nucleotides: TGTGCCAGCAGTTTACCAGGGACGAACACTGAAGCTTTCTTT. The chain joins TRBV27 to TRBJ1-1; the D gene is possibly TRBD1 (5 bases). V was trimmed by 2 bases and J by 1 base, leaving 8 bases between them. The CDR3 length is 14 residues. The germline gives CDR1 MNHEY, CDR2 SMNVEV (reference sequence).

This chain links TRBV3-1 (or the pseudogene TRBV3-2) with TRBJ2-4; no clear D gene. Germline lookup yields CDR1 LGHDT and CDR2 YNNKEL (reference sequence). Trimming left V 0 bases short and J 3 bases short, with 6 bases between. The CDR3 totals 14 residues. CDR3 nucleotides: TGTGCCAGCAGCCAAGAGTCTGGCAAAAACATTCAGTACTTC. Protein sequence: CASSQESGKNIQYF.

The chain joins TRBV5-1 to TRBJ2-7, with TRBD1 matching over 9 bases. The CDR3 totals 16 residues. Looked up from germline, CDR1 is SGHRS and CDR2 is YFSETQ. V shed 4 bases, J shed 5 bases, and the junction held 13 bases outside the gene matches. The CDR3 region is CASSMLPRTGEDEQYF. The CDR3 nucleotides are TGCGCCAGCAGCATGCTTCCCAGGACAGGGGAAGACGAGCAGTACTTC.

This sequence joins TRBV5-4 and TRBJ2-1; 8 bases are shared with TRBD2. The germline gives CDR1 SGHNT, CDR2 YYREEE (reference sequence). Trimming at V came to 4 bases and at J to 4 bases, leaving 7 bases not matched to a gene. The CDR3 is 15 residues long. CDR3 protein: CASSHDSGGYNEQFF. In DNA, the CDR3 is TGTGCCAGCAGCCATGACTCGGGAGGGTACAATGAGCAGTTCTTC.

The rearrangement links TRBV29-1 to TRBJ2-3; D is undetermined. This CDR3 has 14 amino acids. Trimming removed 1 base from V and 0 bases from J, with 8 bases in between. Germline CDR1 SQVTM, CDR2 ANQGSEA. The CDR3 nucleotides read TGCAGCGTTGAAGGGAGCGCTAGCACAGATACGCAGTATTTT. Translation: CSVEGSASTDTQYF.

The chain has TRBV5-4 and TRBJ1-1, with TRBD1 matching over 7 bases. From germline, CDR1 is SGHNT and CDR2 YYREEE (reference sequence). CDR3 length equals 18 residues. V lost 4 bases to trimming and J lost 2 bases; unmatched junction nucleotides: 17. The CDR3 nucleotides are TGTGCCAGCAGCATAGGGGCTGGAGGGGGCTACCAAAACACTGAAGCTTTCTTT. Residues: CASSIGAGGGYQNTEAFF.

The rearrangement joins TRBV21-1 to TRBJ1-5; the table assigns TRBD1, which was not confirmed against the DNA. TRBV21-1 is noted as a pseudogene. CDR3 length: 14 amino acids. The CDR3 DNA is TGTGCCAGCAGCACAGACAGGGACCATCAGCCCCAGCATTTT. Translating gives CASSTDRDHQPQHF.